The 20 T cell receptor beta chains listed next were all sequenced from one sample in a study of blood T cell repertoires in COVID-19. The repertoire was sequenced with immunoSEQ multiplex PCR; TCRdb's copy has only in-frame clones and lacks some. The data show around 130,000 clones, under 90% seen once. Material for sequencing was peripheral blood. The receptors stem from a woman between 70 and 85 years old with acute or convalescent COVID-19.

The CDR3: CASSSRGPASQETQYF. CDR3 coding DNA: TGCGCCAGCAGCTCTCGAGGGCCCGCCTCCCAAGAGACCCAGTACTTC. This chain links TRBV5-1 with TRBJ2-5; D perhaps matches TRBD2 (5 bases). Trimming left V 3 bases short and J 1 base short, with 16 bases between. CDR1 SGHRS and CDR2 YFSETQ come from the germline V gene. The CDR3 runs to 16 residues.

This chain connects TRBV5-5 to TRBJ2-5; no clear D gene. Between the trimmed V and J ends, which lost 1 base and 5 bases, there was a span of 9 bases. Germline CDR1 SGHKS, CDR2 YYEKEE (reference sequence). The CDR3 is 13 amino acids. The CDR3 nucleotides read TGTGCCAGCAGCTTGCCGGCGAGGGAGACCCAGTACTTC. Translated: CASSLPARETQYF.

The chain has TRBV6-4 and TRBJ2-3; 7 positions agree with TRBD2. With 2 bases clipped from V and 2 bases from J, the junction kept 4 bases outside the gene matches. There are 15 residues in the CDR3. CDR1 and CDR2 (germline): MRHNA, SNTAGT. CDR3 DNA sequence: TGTGCCAGCAGTGACGGGGGGGTGCCCACAGATACGCAGTATTTT. This gives the protein CASSDGGVPTDTQYF.

This clone has just one count. The chain links TRBV2 to TRBJ1-4; D is undetermined. Germline CDR1 is SNHLY and CDR2 is FYNNEI. The CDR3 extends over 14 amino acids. V lost 4 bases and J lost 0, with 6 bases in between. The CDR3 bases are TGTGCCAGCAGTGCACTAACAACTAATGAAAAACTGTTTTTT. Translating it yields CASSALTTNEKLFF.

The chain links TRBV12-3 or TRBV12-4 to TRBJ1-2, with 7 bases identical to TRBD1. The V segment lost 6 bases and the J segment 3 bases; nucleotides outside the gene matches: 4. The CDR3 is 13 residues long. The CDR3 loop reads CASRWTGDYGYTF. CDR3 nucleotides: TGTGCCAGCAGATGGACAGGAGACTATGGCTACACCTTC.

V usage is TRBV18 and J usage is TRBJ2-1; D is perhaps TRBD2 (6 bases). This CDR3 comprises 12 residues. Germline V gives CDR1 KGHSH, CDR2 LQKENI. Trimming cost V 3 bases and J 6 bases, with 6 bases left between them. In DNA, the CDR3 is TGTGCCAGCTCACCCGGGGGCAATGAGCAGTTCTTC. Amino acids: CASSPGGNEQFF. Based on the CDR3 plus reference TRBV18 and TRBJ2-1, the full variable domain is NAGVMQNPRHLVRRRGQEARLRCSPMKGHSHVYWYRQLPEEGLKFMVYLQKENIIDESGMPKERFSAEFPKEGPSILRIQQVVRGDSAAYFCASSPGGNEQFFGPGTRLTVL.

This clone is a singleton in its sample. The chain recombines TRBV18 with TRBJ1-1; D is undetermined. V lost 4 bases and J 0 bases, leaving 9 bases between the germline ends. This CDR3 contains 14 residues. Looked up from germline, CDR1 is KGHSH and CDR2 is LQKENI. In nucleotides, the CDR3 is TGTGCCAGCTCACAGGACGGGATGAACACTGAAGCTTTCTTT. Translating gives CASSQDGMNTEAFF.

The chain employs TRBV9 and TRBJ1-1; 9 nucleotides line up with TRBD1. In germline, CDR1 is SGDLS, CDR2 YYNGEE. V was pared by 3 bases and J by 4 bases, with 4 bases of the junction left unmatched. The CDR3 runs 14 residues. The CDR3 is CASSGTGVGTEAFF. In DNA form, the CDR3 reads TGTGCCAGCAGCGGGACAGGGGTAGGCACTGAAGCTTTCTTT. The complete variable domain, with remaining parts taken from reference TRBV9 and TRBJ1-1, reads DSGVTQTPKHLITATGQRVTLRCSPRSGDLSVYWYQQSLDQGLQFLIQYYNGEERAKGNILERFSAQQFPDLHSELNLSSLELGDSALYFCASSGTGVGTEAFFGQGTRLTVV.

The chain carries TRBV5-6 and TRBJ2-7; possibly TRBD1 for D (5 bases). CDR1 and CDR2 (germline): SGHDT, YYEEEE. Trimming pared 2 bases from V and 3 bases from J, leaving 12 bases between. The CDR3 has 14 residues. The CDR3 DNA sequence: TGTGCCAGCAGCTTTAGGGGTTTTGACTACGAGCAGTACTTC. The encoded protein is CASSFRGFDYEQYF.

The chain recombines TRBV11-3 with TRBJ1-3; D may be TRBD1 (6 bases). The ends were cut back, 5 bases at V and 4 bases at J, with 15 bases in the middle. This CDR3 has 15 residues. CDR1 SGHNT and CDR2 YENEEA come from the germline V gene. CDR3 nucleotide sequence: TGTGCCAGCAGCCCCTATGGGGGGGCCGGAAACACCATATATTTT. This sequence encodes CASSPYGGAGNTIYF.

The CDR3 region is CASSYSSAKNTEAFF. The CDR3 nucleotides are TGTGCCAGCAGTTACTCGAGCGCAAAGAACACTGAAGCTTTCTTT. The chain uses TRBV6-5 and TRBJ1-1, with unresolved D. In germline, CDR1 is MNHEY, CDR2 SVGAGI. CDR3 length: 15 amino acids. Trimming cost V 0 bases and J 1 base, with 9 bases left between them.

This clone appeared a single time. V usage is TRBV2 and J usage is TRBJ2-1, with 14 bases lining up with TRBD2. Per germline, CDR1 SNHLY and CDR2 FYNNEI. CDR3 length: 14 residues. J was trimmed by 5 bases and V by 6 bases; bases with no gene match: 0. CDR3 nucleotide sequence: TGTGCCAGCAGGACTAGCGGGGGGGACAATGAGCAGTTCTTC. It translates to CASRTSGGDNEQFF.

This chain links TRBV11-3 with TRBJ1-1, with 9 bases matching TRBD1. From germline, CDR1 is SGHNT and CDR2 YENEEA. The CDR3 runs 15 residues. Unmatched junction bases numbered 8, after V lost 5 bases and J lost 4 bases. The CDR3 DNA is TGTGCCAGCAGCCCCCGGACAGGGGATATCACTGAAGCTTTCTTT. Encoded protein: CASSPRTGDITEAFF.

The J gene is TRBJ1-2, the V gene TRBV5-6; no firm D call. Germline V gene data show CDR1 as SGHDT and CDR2 as YYEEEE. The CDR3 consists of 13 residues. The V gene lost 2 bases and the J gene lost 8 bases, with 13 bases spanning the gap. The DNA for the CDR3 is TGTGCCAGCAGCTTTCGGGGAGCCGAGGGCTACACCTTC. This codes for CASSFRGAEGYTF.

The CDR3 sequence is CSVTRAGPWNEQFF. In DNA form, the CDR3 reads TGCAGCGTGACCCGAGCAGGTCCCTGGAATGAGCAGTTCTTC. The chain joins TRBV29-1 to TRBJ2-1; D remains ambiguous. The length of the CDR3 is 14 residues. The V gene lost 6 bases and the J gene lost 7 bases, with 19 bases spanning the gap. From germline, CDR1 is SQVTM and CDR2 ANQGSEA.

The V and J genes are TRBV2 and TRBJ1-5; 7 bases line up with TRBD1. This CDR3 contains 15 residues. The germline gives CDR1 SNHLY, CDR2 FYNNEI. V lost 4 bases and J lost 4; bases outside the gene matches: 7. The CDR3 is CASSGDSGGNQPQHF. The DNA of the CDR3 is TGTGCCAGCAGTGGGGACAGCGGCGGAAATCAGCCCCAGCATTTT.

The V call is TRBV18, the J call TRBJ2-3; 7 bases align to TRBD2. Trimming removed 3 bases from V and 6 bases from J; junction bases left unmatched: 9. The CDR3 consists of 15 residues. Germline V gene sequence: CDR1 KGHSH, CDR2 LQKENI. The CDR3 coding sequence is TGTGCCAGCTCACCCACGGTTGATAGCGGGGATACGCAGTATTTT. Protein product: CASSPTVDSGDTQYF.

V gene TRBV21-1 combines with J gene TRBJ1-1. TRBV21-1 is designated a pseudogene. This CDR3 region has 13 residues. This CDR3 is CASSSWGRTEAFF. CDR3 in DNA: TGTGCCAGCAGTTCATGGGGGAGGACTGAAGCTTTCTTT.

The V and J genes are TRBV5-1 and TRBJ2-1, with D perhaps TRBD1 (6 bases). Trimming cost V 2 bases and J 5 bases, with 11 bases left between them. This CDR3 has 14 amino acids. CDR1 and CDR2 from the germline V gene are SGHRS and YFSETQ. CDR3 in DNA: TGCGCCAGCAGCTTAGGGAGACAGGACAATGAGCAGTTCTTC. Protein: CASSLGRQDNEQFF. Variable domain in full (rest from reference TRBV5-1 and TRBJ2-1): KAGVTQTPRYLIKTRGQQVTLSCSPISGHRSVSWYQQTPGQGLQFLFEYFSETQRNKGNFPGRFSGRQFSNSRSEMNVSTLELGDSALYLCASSLGRQDNEQFFGPGTRLTVL.

The chain joins TRBV7-8 to TRBJ1-1; 7 bases fit TRBD1. The CDR3 covers 14 residues. V lost 5 bases, J lost 6 bases, and 9 bases stayed unmatched. Germline V lookup: CDR1 SGHVS, CDR2 FQNEAQ. CDR3 DNA sequence: TGTGCCAGCAGCCCGACAGGGAATAGCGCTGAAGCTTTCTTT. Its translation: CASSPTGNSAEAFF.